This T cell receptor (beta chain) originates from a study of blood T cells in healthy people across ages. Study at large: About one barcoded beta molecule per two T cells was captured by template switching. Broader study findings: Changes seen in expanded clonotypes were possibly confounded by donor CMV status left unknown.

As regards this clonotype: Its antigen remains unidentified.

The donors, aged roughly 6 to 95, were healthy Caucasians from Russia. The CDR3 has 18 amino acids. The V segment lost 1 base and the J segment 6 bases; nucleotides outside the gene matches: 14. CDR1 is SGHTA and CDR2 is FQGTGA in the germline V gene. Through a sample-barcoded 5' primer and a J-beta primer mix, a second PCR was run for roughly 6 to 11 cycles. Sequencing of every sample gave 2.5 million or more CDR3-containing paired-end reads. TCRdb fed the 5' RACE reads into MiXCR, producing one record per CDR3 protein. In the table there are over 600,000 distinct CDR3 sequences, 46% of which are singletons.

The sequence was collected from a man older than 75 in good health. Sequencing input: blood. This chain uses TRBV7-3 with TRBJ2-1, with 8 bases lining up with TRBD2. DNA for the CDR3: TGTGCCAGCAGCTTAAGCGGGGCGGGAGGCCCATCAAGCAATGAGCAGTTCTTC. Its protein product is CASSLSGAGGPSSNEQFF.